Presented here are 10 T cell receptor beta chains from one specimen sequenced in a study of Ad26.COV2.S vaccination and SARS-CoV-2 variants. Profiled with immunoSEQ multiplex PCR; TCRdb holds only in-frame clones, not every one. The repertoire includes around 340,000 clones, 75% to 90% of them detected once, and around 10% sits in the top ten. The treatment was: some 19 received Ad26.COV2.S at low or high dose, single or two shots; about 5 received placebo; per-sample allocation not given. Collection of samples fell on day 63 after the first vaccine or placebo injection. The sequencing here drew on peripheral blood, taken in a trial of Ad26.COV2.S vaccine versus placebo. The receptors stem from a person aged 18-65 years who received the Ad26.COV2.S COVID-19 vaccine or a placebo.

This sequence joins TRBV7-2 and TRBJ1-2; TRBD1 is a possible D gene (6 bases). Germline V CDR1 and CDR2: SGHTA, FQGNSA. Between the trimmed V and J ends, which lost 5 bases and 7 bases, there was a span of 17 bases. The CDR3 contains 14 residues. CDR3 in amino acids: CASSLRGGPGGYTF. In nucleotides, the CDR3 is TGTGCCAGCAGCCTACGTGGGGGGCCGGGTGGCTACACCTTC.

The rearrangement links TRBV19 to TRBJ1-2; D gene ambiguous. The germline gives CDR1 LNHDA, CDR2 SQIVND (reference sequence). The CDR3 loop spans 14 amino acids. V was pared by 1 base and J by 4 bases, with 10 bases between. Here the CDR3 DNA reads TGTGCCAGTAGTATAGGTTACAGATTCTATGGCTACACCTTC. Residues: CASSIGYRFYGYTF.

The chain links TRBV7-9 to TRBJ2-7; D remains unclear. V lost 3 bases to trimming and J lost 2 bases, with 8 bases between them. The CDR3 is 13 amino acids. CDR1 and CDR2 from the germline V gene are SEHNR and FQNEAQ (reference sequence). The CDR3 sequence: CASSFGPAYEQYF. The CDR3 DNA follows: TGTGCCAGCAGCTTCGGGCCCGCCTACGAGCAGTACTTC.

The rearrangement links TRBV19 to TRBJ2-1; D possibly corresponds to TRBD2 (6 bases). V was clipped by 7 bases and J by 1 base, with 11 bases between them. Germline V lookup: CDR1 LNHDA, CDR2 SQIVND (reference sequence). This CDR3 has 14 residues. CDR3 sequence: CASTTGGSYNEQFF. The CDR3 DNA follows: TGTGCCAGTACCACCGGGGGTTCCTACAATGAGCAGTTCTTC.

This clone is a singleton in its sample. The rearrangement joins TRBV18 to TRBJ2-2; the D gene is possibly TRBD2 (5 bases). Trimming shortened V by 6 bases and J by 1 base, and 9 bases separated the two germline ends. Looked up from germline, CDR1 is KGHSH and CDR2 is LQKENI. There are 14 residues in the CDR3. CDR3 coding DNA: TGTGCCAGCTCCCTGGACTGGAACACCGGGGAGCTGTTTTTT. Its translation is CASSLDWNTGELFF.

The J gene is TRBJ2-1, the V gene TRBV24-1; either TRBD1 or TRBD2 may supply D (5 bases each). The CDR3 spans 14 residues. V was clipped by 4 bases and J by 8 bases, with 14 bases between them. Germline CDR1 is KGHDR and CDR2 is SFDVKD. Here the CDR3 reads CATSEPTGTHEQFF. DNA for the CDR3: TGTGCCACCAGTGAACCTACCGGGACCCATGAGCAGTTCTTC.

The chain combines TRBV18 with TRBJ2-5, with TRBD2 identical over 9 bases. Per germline, CDR1 KGHSH and CDR2 LQKENI. The V gene end was trimmed by 6 bases and the J gene end by 5 bases; junction bases not matched to a gene: 13. The CDR3 has 16 amino acids. DNA for the CDR3: TGTGCCAGCTCGCCCCAGAGGCGGGGGGGAAGTGAGACCCAGTACTTC. It yields the protein CASSPQRRGGSETQYF.

The rearrangement uses TRBV19 and TRBJ1-1; TRBD1 aligns across 10 bases. The germline V gene has CDR1 LNHDA and CDR2 SQIVND (reference sequence). V dropped 5 bases and J dropped 0; count of bases not matched to a gene: 9. The CDR3 consists of 17 residues. CDR3 coding DNA: TGTGCCAGTAGTGCCCGGACAGGGGGGCCTGTGAACACTGAAGCTTTCTTT. It codes for CASSARTGGPVNTEAFF.

The rearrangement uses TRBV7-2 and TRBJ2-3; D assignment may be TRBD1 or TRBD2 (6 bases each). Between the trimmed V and J ends, which lost 2 bases and 1 base, there was a span of 10 bases. Germline V lookup: CDR1 SGHTA, CDR2 FQGNSA. The CDR3 extends over 15 amino acids. DNA of the CDR3: TGTGCCAGCAGCTTATTGAGGGGGGGCACAGATACGCAGTATTTT. Protein sequence: CASSLLRGGTDTQYF.

This rearrangement joins TRBV6-4 to TRBJ1-1, with D tentatively TRBD1 (5 bases). This CDR3 region has 14 residues. The V end lost 4 bases, the J end lost 5 bases, and 14 bases lay between the germline ends. CDR1 and CDR2 from the germline V gene are MRHNA and SNTAGT. CDR3 protein: CASSAQNGGTEAFF. CDR3 DNA: TGTGCCAGCAGTGCACAGAACGGGGGGACTGAAGCTTTCTTT.